This TCR beta chain was sequenced for a study of identical twins. Whole-study findings and limits: There were fewer insertions in abundant cord blood beta clonotypes, but memory repertoires showed no such pattern. A partial confounding effect on zero-insertion analyses could come from invariant MAIT and iNKT cells.

Among all donors, each was a healthy Caucasian. In TCRdb, the 5' RACE reads were re-called with MiXCR into one record per CDR3 protein. Altogether a few hundred thousand distinct CDR3 sequences are present, 14% being singletons, with the ten largest covering approximately 0.98%. As regards this clonotype: Its antigen is not identified. The junction shows a germline mismatch at one end, possibly a read error.

Germline loops: CDR1 LGHNA, CDR2 YNFKEQ. This CDR3 region has 15 residues. A further study also used this sample, focusing on yellow fever vaccine responses in identical twins.

Source material: CD4+ T cells sorted from blood. The gene calls are TRBV4-2 and TRBJ2-7, with D possibly being TRBD1 (5 bases). This clonotype originated in a woman in her late teens or twenties in good health. The CDR3 DNA is TGTGCCAGCTGCCAAGCCCAAGGGGTTGGGTACGAGCAGTACTTC. It encodes CASCQAQGVGYEQYF.